The T cell receptor beta chain under discussion was sequenced for a study of cytomegalovirus exposure and HLA in healthy donors. Study in general: In a later analysis, it was reported that the roughly 130 validation repertoires had been produced on the same platform as the roughly 610 repertoires belonging to the first cohort. Findings and caveats of the study: The CMV antigen specificity of a few CMV-associated chains was confirmed through in vitro analysis.

Using immunoSEQ multiplex PCR, the repertoire was profiled, and TCRdb retains in-frame clones only, with some absent. The data hold 220,000 or so clones, with roughly 80% observed a single time. The CDR3 is made up of 13 amino acids. V lost 6 bases to trimming and J lost 1 base, with 9 bases between them. Germline CDR1 reads KGHSH; CDR2 reads LQKENI. Of note for this clone: The antigen is not known.

The receptor comes from a woman aged 18-29 years in good health and CMV-seronegative. This chain connects TRBV18 to TRBJ1-1; D gene unclear. The sample comprised PBMCs. CDR3 nucleotides: TGTGCCAGCTCCCCGGCTCAGAACACTGAAGCTTTCTTT. Encoded protein: CASSPAQNTEAFF.